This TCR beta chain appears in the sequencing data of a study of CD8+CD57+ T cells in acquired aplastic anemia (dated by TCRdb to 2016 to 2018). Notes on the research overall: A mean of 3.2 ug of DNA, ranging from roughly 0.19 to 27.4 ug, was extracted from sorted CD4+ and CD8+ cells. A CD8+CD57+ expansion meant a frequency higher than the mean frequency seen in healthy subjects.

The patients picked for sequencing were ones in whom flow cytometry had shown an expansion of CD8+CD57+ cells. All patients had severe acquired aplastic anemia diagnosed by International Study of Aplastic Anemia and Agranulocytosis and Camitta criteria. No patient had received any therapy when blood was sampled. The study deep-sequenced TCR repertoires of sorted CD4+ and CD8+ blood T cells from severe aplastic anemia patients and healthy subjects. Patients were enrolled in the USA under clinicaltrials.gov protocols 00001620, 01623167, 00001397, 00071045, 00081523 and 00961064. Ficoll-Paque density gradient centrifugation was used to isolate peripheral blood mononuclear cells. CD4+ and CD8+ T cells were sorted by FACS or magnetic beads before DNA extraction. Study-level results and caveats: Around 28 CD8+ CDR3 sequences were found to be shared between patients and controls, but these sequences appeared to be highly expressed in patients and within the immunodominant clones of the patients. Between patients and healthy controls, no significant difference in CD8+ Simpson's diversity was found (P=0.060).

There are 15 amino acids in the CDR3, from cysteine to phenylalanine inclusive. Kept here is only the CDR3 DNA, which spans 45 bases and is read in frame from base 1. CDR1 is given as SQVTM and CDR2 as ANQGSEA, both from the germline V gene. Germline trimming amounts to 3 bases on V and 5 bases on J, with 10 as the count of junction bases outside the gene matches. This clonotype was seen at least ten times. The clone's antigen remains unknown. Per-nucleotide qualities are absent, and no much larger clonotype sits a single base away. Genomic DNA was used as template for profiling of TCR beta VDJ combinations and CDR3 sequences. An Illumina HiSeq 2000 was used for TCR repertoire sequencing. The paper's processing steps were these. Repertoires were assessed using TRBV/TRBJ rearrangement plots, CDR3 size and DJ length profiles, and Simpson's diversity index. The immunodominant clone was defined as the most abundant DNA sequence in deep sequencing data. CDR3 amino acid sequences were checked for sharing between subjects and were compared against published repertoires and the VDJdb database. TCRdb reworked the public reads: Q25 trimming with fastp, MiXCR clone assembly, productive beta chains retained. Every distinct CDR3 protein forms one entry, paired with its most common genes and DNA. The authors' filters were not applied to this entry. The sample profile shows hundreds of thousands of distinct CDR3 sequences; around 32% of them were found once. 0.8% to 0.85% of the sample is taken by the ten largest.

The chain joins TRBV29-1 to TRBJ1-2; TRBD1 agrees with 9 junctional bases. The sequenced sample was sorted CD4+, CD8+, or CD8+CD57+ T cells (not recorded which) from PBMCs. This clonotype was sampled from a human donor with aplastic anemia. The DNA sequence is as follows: TGCAGCGTTGAGAGATACAGGGGGCCAGAATATGGCTACACCTTC. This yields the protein CSVERYRGPEYGYTF.